The present TCR beta chain was sequenced within a study of blood T cells in healthy people across ages (dated by TCRdb to the mid-2010s). Background for the entire study: Template switching captured roughly one uniquely barcoded TCR beta cDNA molecule per two T cells in model experiments. Age-related changes in TCR beta repertoire diversity were measured in the study by deep sequencing normalized with unique cDNA molecular identifiers. Four age groups were formed from the donors: young (average roughly 15 years), middle-aged (around 39), aged (roughly 59) and long-lived (about 80). Donors of different ages were randomly distributed across sequencing lanes to avoid experimental bias. Using the same blood draw, the study looked at two additional independent replicas of 1 million unique cDNA reads for two donors, one aged 18 to 30 and the other aged 80 or older. Here is what the overall study found, with its caveats: Compared with the aged group, the long-lived group had more naive CD4+ T cells, fewer expanded clones and increased TCR diversity, a pattern suggesting age selection. Donor CMV infection status was unknown, potentially confounding age-related changes in expanded clonotypes. As age increased, observed TCR beta diversity per million T cells dropped in a roughly linear way, and a significant reduction was already evident by age about 40. Conclusive comparison of naive and antigen-experienced compartments was prevented by the profiling of bulk unsorted PBMCs. The percentage of naive T cells measured by flow cytometry correlated strongly with observed TCR beta diversity. Estimates of total diversity based on one million sequenced T cells were considered lower bounds and underestimates.

This clonotype was counted ten times or more. Its binding antigen is unknown. One base away there is no much larger clone; base qualities are not given. Libraries were constructed by 5' RACE. Reads for this sample came from an Illumina HiSeq 2500. A second PCR of roughly 6 to 12 cycles was run with a J-beta primer mix and a sample-barcoded 5' primer. A template-switch 5' adaptor carrying 12 random nucleotides introduced a unique molecular identifier onto each TCR beta cDNA molecule. At least 2.5 million CDR3-containing paired-end reads were obtained from each sample. First-strand cDNA synthesis was performed from all RNA using the Mint cDNA synthesis kit, with priming by a TRBC-specific oligonucleotide. Following uracil-DNA glycosylase treatment, a first 18-cycle PCR with universal primers M1SS and BC2_uni_R was performed on all cDNA. As for the original processing: Each sample was normalized by randomly selecting 1 million high-quality reads, each carrying a distinct molecular identifier. Instead of being binned into consensus sequences, reads with shared molecular identifiers were discarded. CDR3 identification, clonotype clustering and error correction used MiTCR with a Q25 quality threshold and the strictest error-elimination algorithm. Lower-bound total TCR beta diversity was estimated with a nonparametric unseen species model using Euler transformation. TCRdb's own reprocessing of the public reads used fastp at Q25 and MiXCR and kept productive beta chains. For every CDR3 protein sequence, its rows merge into one entry that carries the most common genes and DNA. These V and J calls derive from TCRdb rather than the authors' analysis. Recorded for this sample are around 1,700,000 distinct CDR3 sequences; approximately 28% of them occurred a single time. Jointly, the top ten make up 7.7% of the sample.

The V and J ends are trimmed by 4 bases and 9 bases, leaving 17 bases between them. Measured from the cysteine to the phenylalanine, the CDR3 is 14 residues long. Here the CDR3 DNA is all that survives: 42 bases in frame from base 1. In the germline V gene, CDR1 corresponds to SGHRS and CDR2 to YFSETQ. The roughly 37 donors, aged about 6 to 90 years, were systemically healthy Caucasian individuals from Russia. Each donor gave ten milliliters of peripheral blood, collected into EDTA-treated Vacutainer tubes. Ficoll-Paque density-gradient centrifugation was used to isolate PBMCs, with at least 7 million per sample. Total RNA was extracted from PBMCs with Trizol reagent, with at least 5.5 micrograms obtained per sample. The percentages of naive CD45RAhigh/CD27high T cells were determined by flow cytometry on a PBMC aliquot from every donor.

The sequence was obtained from a woman aged 25 to 39 in good health. The rearranged chain carries TRBV5-1 and TRBJ2-1; the D region possibly corresponds to TRBD2 (5 bases align). Sequenced input: blood. The CDR3 protein: CASSPLVQSGEQFF. The DNA sequence is given as TGCGCCAGCAGCCCCCTGGTACAGAGCGGTGAGCAGTTCTTC.